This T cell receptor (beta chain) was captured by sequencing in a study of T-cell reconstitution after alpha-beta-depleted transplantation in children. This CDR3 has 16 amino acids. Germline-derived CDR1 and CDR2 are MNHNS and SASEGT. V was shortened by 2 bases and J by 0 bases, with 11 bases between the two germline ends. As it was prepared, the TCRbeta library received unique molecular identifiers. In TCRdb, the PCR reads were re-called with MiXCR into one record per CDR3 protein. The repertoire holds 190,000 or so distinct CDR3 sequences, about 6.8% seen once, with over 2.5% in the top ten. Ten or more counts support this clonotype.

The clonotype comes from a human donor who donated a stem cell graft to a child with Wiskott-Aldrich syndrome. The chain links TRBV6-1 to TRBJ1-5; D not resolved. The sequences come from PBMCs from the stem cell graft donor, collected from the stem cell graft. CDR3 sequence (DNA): TGTGCCAGCAGTGAACCAAGCCTGAATAGCAATCAGCCCCAGCATTTT. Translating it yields CASSEPSLNSNQPQHF.